Given below is one TCR beta chain in context. What it recognizes is unknown. This entry is derived from a study of T cell responses to AZD1222 COVID-19 vaccine. Looking at the study overall: Second-dose intervals of approximately 4 or approximately 12 weeks were pooled.

The length of the CDR3 is 13 residues. The germline gives CDR1 SGHDT, CDR2 YYEEEE. V was shortened by 0 bases and J by 2 bases, with 6 bases between the two germline ends. Some clones are missing from TCRdb's copy, which holds only in-frame ones; the method was immunoSEQ multiplex PCR. The sample yields 110,000 to 150,000 clones, approximately 86% seen once. Study results and caveats: Just a handful of people given AZD1222 tested seropositive at baseline. Increased Spike-specific TCR breadth and depth were observed after two AZD1222 doses. Clonal diversity was possibly underestimated; the donors were predominantly white British and more often female.

This material consisted of peripheral blood, taken on day 0 of AZD1222 vaccination. This chain joins TRBV5-6 and TRBJ2-7, with D possibly being TRBD2 (5 bases). The TCR sequence derives from an adult in good health. This chain's CDR3 is CASSLGTPYEQYF. The CDR3 DNA reads TGTGCCAGCAGCTTGGGGACTCCCTACGAGCAGTACTTC.